This T cell receptor beta chain was documented in a study of OX40 agonist ivuxolimab in advanced cancers. Turning to the study itself: The patients got ivuxolimab, which is an agonistic anti-OX40 (CD134) antibody. Patients were approximately 80% male with ages about 23 to 80, mean about 65. Study results and caveats: In general, CD8+ T cells held more expanded clones than CD4+ did, on average.

This clone was recorded a few times. What it recognizes is unknown. Repertoires were generated with immunoSEQ multiplex PCR, while TCRdb's copy carries only in-frame clones and drops some. Among tens of thousands of clones listed, roughly nine tenths were seen once. The CDR3 extends over 15 amino acids. In germline, CDR1 is SGHRS, CDR2 YFSETQ. Trimming at V came to 4 bases and at J to 2 bases, leaving 5 bases not matched to a gene. Sample: CD4+ or CD8+ T cells sorted from blood, taken in a trial of the OX40 agonist ivuxolimab. The chain combines TRBV5-1 with TRBJ1-1, with 10 bases aligning to TRBD1. The clonotype originates from an adult with an advanced solid tumor such as melanoma, head and neck, liver or kidney cancer. The CDR3 DNA follows: TGCGCCAGCAGCGGGGGGACAGGGGAAAACACTGAAGCTTTCTTT. Translated: CASSGGTGENTEAFF.